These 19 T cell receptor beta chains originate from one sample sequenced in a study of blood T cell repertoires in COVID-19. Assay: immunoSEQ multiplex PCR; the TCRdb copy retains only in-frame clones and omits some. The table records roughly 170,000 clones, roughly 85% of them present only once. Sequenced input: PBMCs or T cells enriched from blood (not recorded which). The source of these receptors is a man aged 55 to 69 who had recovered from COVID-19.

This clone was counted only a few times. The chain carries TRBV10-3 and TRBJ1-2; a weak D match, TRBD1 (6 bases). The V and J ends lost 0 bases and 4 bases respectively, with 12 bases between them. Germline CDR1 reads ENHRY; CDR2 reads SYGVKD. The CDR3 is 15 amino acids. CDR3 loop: CAISESRGTLYGYTF. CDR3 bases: TGTGCCATCAGTGAGTCGAGGGGGACCCTCTATGGCTACACCTTC.

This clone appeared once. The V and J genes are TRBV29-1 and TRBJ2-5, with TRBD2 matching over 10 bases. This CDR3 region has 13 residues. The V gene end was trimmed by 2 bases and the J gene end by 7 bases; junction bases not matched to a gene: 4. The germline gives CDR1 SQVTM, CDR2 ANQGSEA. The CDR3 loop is CSVETSGVTTQYF. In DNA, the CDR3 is TGCAGCGTTGAAACTAGCGGGGTTACGACCCAGTACTTC.

CDR3: CASSPPPLSGGAGDTQYF. The CDR3 coding sequence is TGTGCCAGCTCACCACCCCCCCTGAGCGGGGGGGCAGGAGATACGCAGTATTTT. The rearrangement joins TRBV18 to TRBJ2-3; TRBD2 matches at 10 bases. Germline trimming cut 0 bases from V and 5 bases from J; bases unmatched to any gene: 11. The CDR3 is 18 amino acids. Germline CDR1 is KGHSH and CDR2 is LQKENI.

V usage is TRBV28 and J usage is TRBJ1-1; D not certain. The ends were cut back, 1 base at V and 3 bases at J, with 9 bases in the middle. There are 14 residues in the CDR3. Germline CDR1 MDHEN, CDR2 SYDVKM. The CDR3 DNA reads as TGTGCCAGCAGTTTATCCGGGGATGACACTGAAGCTTTCTTT. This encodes CASSLSGDDTEAFF.

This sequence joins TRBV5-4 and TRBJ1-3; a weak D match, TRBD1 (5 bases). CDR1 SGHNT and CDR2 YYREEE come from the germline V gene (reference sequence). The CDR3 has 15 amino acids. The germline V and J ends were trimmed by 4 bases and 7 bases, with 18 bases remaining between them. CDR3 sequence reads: CASSRPGGTRNTIYF. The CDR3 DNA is TGTGCCAGCAGCCGGCCCGGGGGGACGAGGAACACCATATATTTT.

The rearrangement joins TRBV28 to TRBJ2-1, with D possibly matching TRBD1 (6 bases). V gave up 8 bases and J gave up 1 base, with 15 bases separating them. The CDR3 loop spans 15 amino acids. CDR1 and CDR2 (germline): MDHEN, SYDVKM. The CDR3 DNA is TGTGCCAGCGAAAGGGGCAGGGGATCCTACAATGAGCAGTTCTTC. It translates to CASERGRGSYNEQFF.

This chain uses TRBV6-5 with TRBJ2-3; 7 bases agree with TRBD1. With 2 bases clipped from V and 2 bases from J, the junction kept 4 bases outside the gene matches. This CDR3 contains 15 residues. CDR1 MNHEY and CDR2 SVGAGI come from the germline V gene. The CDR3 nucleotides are TGTGCCAGCAGTTACGGGGGACAGTACACAGATACGCAGTATTTT. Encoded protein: CASSYGGQYTDTQYF.

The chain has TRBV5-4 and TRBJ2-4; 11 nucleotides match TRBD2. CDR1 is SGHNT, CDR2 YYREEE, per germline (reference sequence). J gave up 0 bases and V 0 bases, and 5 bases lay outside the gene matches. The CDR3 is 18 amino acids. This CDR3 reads CASSLGTSGSLAKNIQYF. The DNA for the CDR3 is TGTGCCAGCAGCTTGGGGACTAGCGGGTCTCTAGCCAAAAACATTCAGTACTTC.

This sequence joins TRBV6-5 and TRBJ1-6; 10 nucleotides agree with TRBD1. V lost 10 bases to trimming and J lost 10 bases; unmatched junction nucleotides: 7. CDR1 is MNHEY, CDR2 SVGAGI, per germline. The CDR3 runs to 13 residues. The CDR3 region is CANRDRGHSPLHF. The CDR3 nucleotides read TGTGCCAACCGGGACAGGGGACACTCACCCCTCCACTTT.

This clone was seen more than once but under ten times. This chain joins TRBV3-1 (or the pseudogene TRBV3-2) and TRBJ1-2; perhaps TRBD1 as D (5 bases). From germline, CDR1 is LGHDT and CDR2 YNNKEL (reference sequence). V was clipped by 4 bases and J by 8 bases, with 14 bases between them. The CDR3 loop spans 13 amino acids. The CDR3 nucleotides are TGTGCCAGCAGCCCCCGGAGGGGCGGGGGCTACACCTTC. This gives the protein CASSPRRGGGYTF.

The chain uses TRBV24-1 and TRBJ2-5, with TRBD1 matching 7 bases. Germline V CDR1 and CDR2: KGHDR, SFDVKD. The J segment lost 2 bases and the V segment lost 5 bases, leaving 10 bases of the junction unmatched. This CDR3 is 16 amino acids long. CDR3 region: CATSAPRQGLQETQYF. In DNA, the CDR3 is TGTGCCACCAGTGCCCCTCGACAGGGTCTACAAGAGACCCAGTACTTC.

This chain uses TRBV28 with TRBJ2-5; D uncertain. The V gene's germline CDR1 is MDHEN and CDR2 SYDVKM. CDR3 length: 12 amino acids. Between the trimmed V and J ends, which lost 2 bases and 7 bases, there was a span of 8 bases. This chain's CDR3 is CASSLLRGTQYF. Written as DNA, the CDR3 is TGTGCCAGCAGTTTACTACGAGGGACCCAGTACTTC.

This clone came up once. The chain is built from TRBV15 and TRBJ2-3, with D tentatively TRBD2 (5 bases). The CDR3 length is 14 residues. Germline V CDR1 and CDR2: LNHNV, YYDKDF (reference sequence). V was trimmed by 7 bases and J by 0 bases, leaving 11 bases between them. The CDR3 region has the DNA TGTGCCACCAAGGACTGGGATAGCACAGATACGCAGTATTTT. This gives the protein CATKDWDSTDTQYF.

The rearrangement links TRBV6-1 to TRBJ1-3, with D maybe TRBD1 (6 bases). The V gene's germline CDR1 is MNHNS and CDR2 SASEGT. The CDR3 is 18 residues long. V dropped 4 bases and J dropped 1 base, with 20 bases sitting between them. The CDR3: CASSATGFETLSGNTIYF. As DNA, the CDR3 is TGTGCCAGCAGTGCTACAGGGTTCGAAACCCTATCTGGAAACACCATATATTTT.

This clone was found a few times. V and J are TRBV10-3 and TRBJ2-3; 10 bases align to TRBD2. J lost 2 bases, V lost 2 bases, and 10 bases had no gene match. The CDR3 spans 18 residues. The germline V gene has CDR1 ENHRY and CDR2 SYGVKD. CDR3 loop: CAISEPGLAGAITDTQYF. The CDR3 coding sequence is TGTGCCATCAGTGAGCCCGGGCTAGCGGGGGCGATCACAGATACGCAGTATTTT.

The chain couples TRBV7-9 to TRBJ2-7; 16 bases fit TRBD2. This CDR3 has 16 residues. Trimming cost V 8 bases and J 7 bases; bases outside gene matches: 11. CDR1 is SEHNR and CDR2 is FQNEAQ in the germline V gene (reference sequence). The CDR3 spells CASLQGLAGGLGEQYF. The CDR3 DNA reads TGTGCCAGCCTCCAGGGACTAGCGGGAGGGCTGGGGGAGCAGTACTTC.

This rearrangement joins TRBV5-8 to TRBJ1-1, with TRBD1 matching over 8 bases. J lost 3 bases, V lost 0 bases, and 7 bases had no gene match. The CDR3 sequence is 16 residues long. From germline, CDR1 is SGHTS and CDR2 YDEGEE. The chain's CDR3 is CASSLGGPTGDTEAFF. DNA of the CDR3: TGTGCCAGCAGCTTGGGGGGCCCGACAGGGGACACTGAAGCTTTCTTT.

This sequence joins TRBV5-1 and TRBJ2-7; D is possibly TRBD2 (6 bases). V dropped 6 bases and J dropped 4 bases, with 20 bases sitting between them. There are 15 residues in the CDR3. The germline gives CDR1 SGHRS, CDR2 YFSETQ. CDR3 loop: CASMPLGGNVYEQYF. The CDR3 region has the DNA TGCGCCAGCATGCCTCTAGGAGGGAATGTGTACGAGCAGTACTTC. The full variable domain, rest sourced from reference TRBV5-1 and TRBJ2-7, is KAGVTQTPRYLIKTRGQQVTLSCSPISGHRSVSWYQQTPGQGLQFLFEYFSETQRNKGNFPGRFSGRQFSNSRSEMNVSTLELGDSALYLCASMPLGGNVYEQYFGPGTRLTVT.

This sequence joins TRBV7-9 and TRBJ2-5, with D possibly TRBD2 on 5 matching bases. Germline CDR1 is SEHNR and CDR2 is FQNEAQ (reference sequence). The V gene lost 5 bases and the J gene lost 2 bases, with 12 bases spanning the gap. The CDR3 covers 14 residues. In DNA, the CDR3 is TGTGCCAGCAGCAGAGGGTTTGTTCAAGAGACCCAGTACTTC. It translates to CASSRGFVQETQYF.